The 3 T cell receptor beta chains listed next were all sequenced from one sample in a study of T-cell memory formation after mild COVID-19. TCRdb used MiXCR to reprocess the 5' RACE reads, holding one entry per CDR3 protein. The data show about 500,000 distinct CDR3 sequences, roughly 22% seen once. The sequencing input was PBMCs or a T cell subset sorted from them (not recorded which). Every receptor here comes from an adult woman who had mild COVID-19 (a few samples of this study predate the infection). Cell type and time point are not known.

This clonotype was counted between two and nine times. In DNA form, the CDR3 reads TGTGCCAGCAGGCCCCCGGGCCCCACCAATGAGCAGTTCTTC. Translation gives CASRPPGPTNEQFF. The rearrangement joins TRBV6-2 or TRBV6-3 to TRBJ2-1; the D is unclear. The germline V gene has CDR1 MNHEY and CDR2 SVGEGT. The CDR3 totals 14 residues. Trimming took off 6 bases at V and 6 bases at J, with 15 bases between the two ends.

The table lists this clonotype with many counts. The rearrangement joins TRBV9 to TRBJ2-3; 9 bases line up with TRBD2. The CDR3 sequence is 15 residues long. After removal of 5 bases from V and 3 bases from J, the junction contained 7 bases not matched to a gene. CDR1 is SGDLS and CDR2 is YYNGEE in the germline V gene. The CDR3 region is CASSPGLAFTDTQYF. The CDR3 DNA reads as TGTGCCAGCAGTCCCGGACTAGCGTTTACAGATACGCAGTATTTT.

V gene TRBV15 combines with J gene TRBJ2-5; D gene ambiguous. Trimming took 0 bases from V and 5 from J, leaving 7 bases between them. Germline loops: CDR1 LNHNV, CDR2 YYDKDF (reference sequence). The CDR3 covers 13 residues. CDR3 sequence: CATSRDNGETQYF. CDR3 DNA: TGTGCCACCAGCAGAGATAACGGGGAGACCCAGTACTTC.